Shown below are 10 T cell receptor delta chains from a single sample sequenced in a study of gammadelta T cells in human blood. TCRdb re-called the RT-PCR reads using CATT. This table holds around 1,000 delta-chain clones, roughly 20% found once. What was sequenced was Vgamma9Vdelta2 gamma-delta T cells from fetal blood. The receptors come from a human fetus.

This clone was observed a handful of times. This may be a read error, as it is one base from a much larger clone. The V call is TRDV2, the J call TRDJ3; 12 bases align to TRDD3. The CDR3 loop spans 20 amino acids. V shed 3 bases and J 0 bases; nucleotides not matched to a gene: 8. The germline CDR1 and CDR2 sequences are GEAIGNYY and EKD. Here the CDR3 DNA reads TGTGCCTGTGACCCCGTACTGGGGGATACCTCCTCCTGGGACACCCGACAGATGTTTTTC. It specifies CACDPVLGDTSSWDTRQMFF.

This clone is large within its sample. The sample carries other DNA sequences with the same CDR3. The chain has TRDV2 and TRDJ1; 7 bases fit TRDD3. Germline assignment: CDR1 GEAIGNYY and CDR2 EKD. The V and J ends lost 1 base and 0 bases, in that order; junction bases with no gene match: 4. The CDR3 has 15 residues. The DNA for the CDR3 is TGTGCCTGTGACACGTCCGGGGGATACACCGATAAACTCATCTTT. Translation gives CACDTSGGYTDKLIF.

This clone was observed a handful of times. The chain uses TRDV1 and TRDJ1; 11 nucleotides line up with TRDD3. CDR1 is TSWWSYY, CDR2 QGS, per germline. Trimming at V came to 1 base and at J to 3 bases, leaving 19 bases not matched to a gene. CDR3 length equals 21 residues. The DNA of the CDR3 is TGTGCTCTTGGGGAACCCCGTGCTTCCTCACTGGGGGATAAGAATGCCGATAAACTCATCTTT. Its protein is CALGEPRASSLGDKNADKLIF.

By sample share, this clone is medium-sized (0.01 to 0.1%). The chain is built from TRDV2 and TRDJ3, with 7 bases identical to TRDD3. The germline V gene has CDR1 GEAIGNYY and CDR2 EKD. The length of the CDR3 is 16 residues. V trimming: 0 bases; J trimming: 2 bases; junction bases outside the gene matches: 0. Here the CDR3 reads CACDTWGTWDTRQMFF. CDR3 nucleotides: TGTGCCTGTGACACCTGGGGGACCTGGGACACCCGACAGATGTTTTTC.

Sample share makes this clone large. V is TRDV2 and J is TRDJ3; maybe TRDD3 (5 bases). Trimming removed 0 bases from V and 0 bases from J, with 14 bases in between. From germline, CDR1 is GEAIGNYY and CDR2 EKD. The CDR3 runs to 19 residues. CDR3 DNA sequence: TGTGCCTGTGACACCGTTAGGGATTTCAGCTCCTGGGACACCCGACAGATGTTTTTC. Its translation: CACDTVRDFSSWDTRQMFF.

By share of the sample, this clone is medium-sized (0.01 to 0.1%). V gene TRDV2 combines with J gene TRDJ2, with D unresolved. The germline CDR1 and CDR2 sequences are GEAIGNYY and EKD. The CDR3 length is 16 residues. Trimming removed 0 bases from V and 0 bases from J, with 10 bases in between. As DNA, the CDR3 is TGTGCCTGTGACACCGTGGGCCCCGCTTTGACAGCACAACTCTTCTTT. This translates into CACDTVGPALTAQLFF.

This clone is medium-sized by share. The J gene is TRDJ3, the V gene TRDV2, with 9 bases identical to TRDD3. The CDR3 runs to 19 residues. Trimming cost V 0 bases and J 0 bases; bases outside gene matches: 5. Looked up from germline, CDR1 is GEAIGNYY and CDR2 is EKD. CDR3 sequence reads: CACDTWGIDRSWDTRQMFF. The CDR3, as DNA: TGTGCCTGTGACACCTGGGGGATAGATCGCTCCTGGGACACCCGACAGATGTTTTTC.

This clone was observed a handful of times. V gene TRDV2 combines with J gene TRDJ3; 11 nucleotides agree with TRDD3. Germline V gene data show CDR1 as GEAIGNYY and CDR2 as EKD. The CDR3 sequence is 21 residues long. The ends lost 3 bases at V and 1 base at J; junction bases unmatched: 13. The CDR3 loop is CACDRRGSWGILSWDTRQMFF. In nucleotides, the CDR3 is TGTGCCTGTGACCGACGAGGGTCCTGGGGGATACTATCCTGGGACACCCGACAGATGTTTTTC.

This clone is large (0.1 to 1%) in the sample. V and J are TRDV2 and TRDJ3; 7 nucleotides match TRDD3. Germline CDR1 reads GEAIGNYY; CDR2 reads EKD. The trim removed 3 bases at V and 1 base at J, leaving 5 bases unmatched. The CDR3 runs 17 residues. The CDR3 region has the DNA TGTGCCTGTGACGGGTGGGGGACTTCCTGGGACACCCGACAGATGTTTTTC. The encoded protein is CACDGWGTSWDTRQMFF.

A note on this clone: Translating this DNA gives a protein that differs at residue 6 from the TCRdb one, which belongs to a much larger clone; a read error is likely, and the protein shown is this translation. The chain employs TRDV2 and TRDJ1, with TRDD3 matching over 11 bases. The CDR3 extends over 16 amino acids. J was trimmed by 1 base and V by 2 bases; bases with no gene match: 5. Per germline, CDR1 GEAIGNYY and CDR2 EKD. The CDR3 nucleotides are TGTGCCTGTGACATAATGGGGGATACGTCCACCGATAAACTCATCTTT. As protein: CACDIMGDTSTDKLIF.